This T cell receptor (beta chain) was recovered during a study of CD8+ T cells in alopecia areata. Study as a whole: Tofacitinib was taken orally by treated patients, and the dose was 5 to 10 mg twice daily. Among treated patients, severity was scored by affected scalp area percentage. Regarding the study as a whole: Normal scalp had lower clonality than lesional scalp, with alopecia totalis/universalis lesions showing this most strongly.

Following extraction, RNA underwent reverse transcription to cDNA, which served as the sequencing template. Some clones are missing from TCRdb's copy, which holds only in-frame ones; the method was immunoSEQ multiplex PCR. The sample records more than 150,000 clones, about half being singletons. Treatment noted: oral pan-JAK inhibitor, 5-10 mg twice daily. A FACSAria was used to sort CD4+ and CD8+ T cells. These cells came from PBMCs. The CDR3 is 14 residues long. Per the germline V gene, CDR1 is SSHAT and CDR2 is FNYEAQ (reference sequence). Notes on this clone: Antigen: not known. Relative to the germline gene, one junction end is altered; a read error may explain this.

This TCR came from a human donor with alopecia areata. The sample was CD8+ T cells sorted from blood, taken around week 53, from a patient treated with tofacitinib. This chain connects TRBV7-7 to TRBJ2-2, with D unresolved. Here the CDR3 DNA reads TGTGCTAGCAGCTTATGGGGGAACACCGGGGAGCTGTTTTTT. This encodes CASSLWGNTGELFF.